Listed below are T cell receptor beta chains from one sample, sequenced in a study of CD8+CD57+ T cells in acquired aplastic anemia. MiXCR, run by TCRdb on the reads, gives a single entry per CDR3 protein. Counted here are around 200,000 distinct CDR3 sequences, under 55% occurring once; the ten biggest clones make up less than 20%. Material: sorted CD4+, CD8+, or CD8+CD57+ T cells (not recorded which) from PBMCs. The receptors come from a human donor with aplastic anemia. The CDR3 runs from the conserved cysteine through the conserved F or W. The D gene is left open where the match is weak. The size entry is marked missing in some rows and otherwise reads once, few, many or a size class.

D gene,J gene,clone size,V gene,CDR3 DNA,CDR3 protein
TRBD2,TRBJ2-7,-,TRBV7-2,TGTGCCAGCAGCTTGACCGGGACTAGCGGTCGAGGATACGAGCAGTACTTC,CASSLTGTSGRGYEQYF
-,TRBJ2-7,-,TRBV9,TGTGCCAGCAGCGTAGGCGTAGGAAGCTACGAGCAGTACTTC,CASSVGVGSYEQYF
-,TRBJ2-1,-,TRBV15,TGTGCCACCAGCAGAGGTGGGCTAGGGGAAAACAATGAGCAGTTCTTC,CATSRGGLGENNEQFF
-,TRBJ2-7,many,TRBV19,TGTGCCAGTAGTCCAAGGGGGGGGACTGAGCAGTACTTC,CASSPRGGTEQYF
-,TRBJ2-1,-,TRBV18,TGTGCCAGCTCACAGGGGAGCTCCTACAATGAGCAGTTCTTC,CASSQGSSYNEQFF
TRBD1,TRBJ1-2,-,TRBV29-1,TGCAGCGTTGAATATACAGACAGGGACGGACACTATGGCTACACCTTC,CSVEYTDRDGHYGYTF
-,TRBJ2-2,-,TRBV7-8,TGTGCCAGCAGCCCGAGGAGCGGGCGGACCGGGGAGCTGTTTTTT,CASSPRSGRTGELFF
TRBD1,TRBJ1-6,-,TRBV6-1,TGTGCCAGCAGTGAAGGGACAGGGGGCCCACCCCTCCACTTT,CASSEGTGGPPLHF
-,TRBJ2-5,many,TRBV5-1,TGCGCCAGCAGCTTGCCCCCTGGTCGTTTTTTGGGGGGGCTCGCCGAGACCCAGTACTTC,CASSLPPGRFLGGLAETQYF
-,TRBJ2-2,many,TRBV11-2,TGTGCCAGCAGCTCAGGGCTATCGAGGGATCACGGGGAGCTGTTTTTT,CASSSGLSRDHGELFF
-,TRBJ1-6,-,TRBV14,TGTGCCAGCAGCCAAGATCGGAAGGGGCGCAGGGATTCACCCCTCCACTTT,CASSQDRKGRRDSPLHF
TRBD1,TRBJ1-3,-,TRBV9,TGTGCCAGCAGCGCATCAATGGGACAGTCTGGAAACACCATATATTTT,CASSASMGQSGNTIYF
-,TRBJ2-7,many,TRBV7-8,TGTGCCAGCAGCCCACGCCCTTCGGGAGCCTACGAGCAGTACTTC,CASSPRPSGAYEQYF
-,TRBJ1-2,-,TRBV10-1,TGCGCCAGCACCGCCGGCAGGGTCGACGGCTACACCTTC,CASTAGRVDGYTF
-,TRBJ2-5,many,TRBV7-8,TGTGCCAGCAGCCCCGGGTCCCGGGAGACCCAGTACTTC,CASSPGSRETQYF
-,TRBJ1-4,-,TRBV6-5,TGTGCCAGCAGTTACGACACCGGATATGAAAAACTGTTTTTT,CASSYDTGYEKLFF
-,TRBJ2-6,-,TRBV6-4,TGTGCCAGCAGTGTGCAGGGAGGCTCTGGGGCCAACGTCCTGACTTTC,CASSVQGGSGANVLTF
TRBD1,TRBJ2-7,-,TRBV10-3,TGTGCCATCAGGGGGTGCCTGGGACAGAATTCCTACGAGCAGTACTTC,CAIRGCLGQNSYEQYF
-,TRBJ1-2,-,TRBV5-1,TGCGCCAGCAGCTCCCAAACCGGGTCTTGGGGCTACACCTTC,CASSSQTGSWGYTF
TRBD1,TRBJ1-2,few,TRBV30,TGTGCCGAACGGACAGGCTATGGCTACACCTTC,CAERTGYGYTF
TRBD1,TRBJ1-2,many,TRBV7-3,TGTGCCAGCAGCTCAACAGGGGGTGAGGGCTACACCTTC,CASSSTGGEGYTF
-,TRBJ1-1,-,TRBV2,TGTGCCAGCAGACAGACCATAGGGACTGAAGCTTTCTTT,CASRQTIGTEAFF
-,TRBJ1-6,many,TRBV20-1,TGCAGTGCCCGAAGTGGAGGGGTCTATAATTCACCCCTCCACTTT,CSARSGGVYNSPLHF
-,TRBJ2-3,-,TRBV10-1,TGCGCCAGCAGTGATACGAGGGATACGCAGTATTTT,CASSDTRDTQYF
-,TRBJ1-1,-,TRBV29-1,TGCAGCGTGCAGGGAGTCGGCTACACTGAAGCTTTCTTT,CSVQGVGYTEAFF
-,TRBJ2-2,many,TRBV7-9,TGTGCCAGCAGCTTAGTACGACTTAACACCGGGGAGCTGTTTTTT,CASSLVRLNTGELFF
TRBD1,TRBJ1-5,many,TRBV2,TGTGCCAGCAGGGGGACAGGGGACATAAATCAGCCCCAGCATTTT,CASRGTGDINQPQHF
TRBD2,TRBJ2-5,few,TRBV2,TGTGCCAGCAGCCCATTAGCGGGAGTGGGACAAGAGACCCAGTACTTC,CASSPLAGVGQETQYF
TRBD1,TRBJ1-6,many,TRBV5-6,TGTGCCAGCAGCTCCTCGGGACAGCGGTATTCACCCCTCCACTTT,CASSSSGQRYSPLHF
-,TRBJ1-6,-,TRBV20-1,TGCAGTGCCGGGGGGGGGAATGAGAATTCACCCCTCCACTTT,CSAGGGNENSPLHF
TRBD1,TRBJ1-6,-,TRBV7-3,TGTGCCAGCAGCTCAACAGGGGGCGAAGGATCACCCCTCCACTTT,CASSSTGGEGSPLHF
TRBD1,TRBJ2-7,many,TRBV27,TGTGCCAGCCGCGCAGGGGGCTCTACGGAGCAGTACTTC,CASRAGGSTEQYF
TRBD1,TRBJ1-1,-,TRBV2,TGTGCCGGACGACAGGGAGCGAACACTGAAGCTTTCTTT,CAGRQGANTEAFF
-,TRBJ2-7,-,TRBV7-9,TGTGCCAGCAGCTCCCCGGGAAGCGCCTACGAGCAGTACTTC,CASSSPGSAYEQYF
TRBD2,TRBJ2-7,many,TRBV20-1,TGCAGTGCTAGAGAGGTGGAGCGGGGGGGATACGAGCAGTACTTC,CSAREVERGGYEQYF
TRBD2,TRBJ2-3,many,TRBV6-6,TGTGCCAGCAGTTACTTCGGGACTAGCGGACCCACAGATACGCAGTATTTT,CASSYFGTSGPTDTQYF
-,TRBJ1-6,-,TRBV2,TGTGCCAGCAACCAGGCGGGGTACAATTCACCCCTCCACTTT,CASNQAGYNSPLHF
TRBD1,TRBJ1-2,-,TRBV29-1,TGCAGCGTTGACAGGGGGGAATATGGCTACACCTTC,CSVDRGEYGYTF
-,TRBJ1-2,many,TRBV6-1,TGTGCCAGCACCGACAGGCTCTATGGCTACACCTTC,CASTDRLYGYTF
TRBD2,TRBJ2-3,-,TRBV5-5,TGTGCCAGCAGCTACCCGCCCCGACTAGCGGGGGGACTAGATACGCAGTATTTT,CASSYPPRLAGGLDTQYF
-,TRBJ1-1,many,TRBV7-9,TGTGCCAGCAGCTTAGATGGGATCTTGAGCACTGAAGCTTTCTTT,CASSLDGILSTEAFF
-,TRBJ2-2,many,TRBV9,TGTGCCAGCAGCGTAGGGGCGGTTAACACCGGGGAGCTGTTTTTT,CASSVGAVNTGELFF
-,TRBJ1-1,-,TRBV24-1,TGTGCCACCCGTACCACAGCGAACACTGAAGCTTTCTTT,CATRTTANTEAFF
-,TRBJ2-3,-,TRBV25-1,TGTGCCAGCAGTGAAGAGGGCAGCACAGATACGCAGTATTTT,CASSEEGSTDTQYF